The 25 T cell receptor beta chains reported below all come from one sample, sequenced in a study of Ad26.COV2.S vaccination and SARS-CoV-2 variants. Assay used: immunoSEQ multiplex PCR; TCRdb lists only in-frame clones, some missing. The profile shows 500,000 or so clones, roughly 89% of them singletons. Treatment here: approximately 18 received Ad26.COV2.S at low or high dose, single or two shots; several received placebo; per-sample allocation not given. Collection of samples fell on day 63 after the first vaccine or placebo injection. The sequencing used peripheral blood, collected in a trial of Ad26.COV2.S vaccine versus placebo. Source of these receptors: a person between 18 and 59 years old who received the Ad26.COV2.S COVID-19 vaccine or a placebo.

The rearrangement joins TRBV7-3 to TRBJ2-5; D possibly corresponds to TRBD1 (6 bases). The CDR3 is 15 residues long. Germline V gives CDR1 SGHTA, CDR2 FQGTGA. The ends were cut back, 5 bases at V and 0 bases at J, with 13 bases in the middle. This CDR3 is CASSPWTAYQETQYF. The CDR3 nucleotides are TGTGCCAGCAGCCCTTGGACAGCGTACCAAGAGACCCAGTACTTC.

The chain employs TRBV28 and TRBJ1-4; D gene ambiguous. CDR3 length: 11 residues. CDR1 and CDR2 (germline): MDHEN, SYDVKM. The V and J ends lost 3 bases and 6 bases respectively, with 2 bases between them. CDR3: CASSFDEKLFF. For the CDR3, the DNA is TGTGCCAGCAGTTTTGATGAAAAACTGTTTTTT.

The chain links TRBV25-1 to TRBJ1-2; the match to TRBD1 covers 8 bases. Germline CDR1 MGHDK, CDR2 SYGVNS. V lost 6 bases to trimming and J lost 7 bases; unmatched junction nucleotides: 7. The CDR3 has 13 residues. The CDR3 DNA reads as TGTGCCAGCAGCTACTCAGGGGGCTCTGGCTACACCTTC. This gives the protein CASSYSGGSGYTF.

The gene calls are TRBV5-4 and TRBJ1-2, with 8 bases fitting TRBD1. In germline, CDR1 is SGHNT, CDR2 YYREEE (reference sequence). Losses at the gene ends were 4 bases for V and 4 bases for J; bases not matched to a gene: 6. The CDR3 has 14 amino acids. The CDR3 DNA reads TGTGCCAGCAGCCCGGTGGACAGGGTCTATGGCTACACCTTC. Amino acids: CASSPVDRVYGYTF.

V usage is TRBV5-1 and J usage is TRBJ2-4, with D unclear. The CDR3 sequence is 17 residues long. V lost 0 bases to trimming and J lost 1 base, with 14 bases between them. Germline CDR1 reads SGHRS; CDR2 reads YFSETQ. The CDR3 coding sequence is TGCGCCAGCAGCTTGGATGTGGGTGGTGGGGCCAAAAACATTCAGTACTTC. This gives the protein CASSLDVGGGAKNIQYF.

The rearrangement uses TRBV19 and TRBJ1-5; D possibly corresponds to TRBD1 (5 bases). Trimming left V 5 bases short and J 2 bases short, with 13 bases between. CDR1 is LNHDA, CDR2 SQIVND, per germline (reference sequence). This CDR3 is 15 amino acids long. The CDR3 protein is CASSGPGGGNQPQHF. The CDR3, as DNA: TGTGCCAGTAGTGGCCCGGGGGGGGGCAATCAGCCCCAGCATTTT.

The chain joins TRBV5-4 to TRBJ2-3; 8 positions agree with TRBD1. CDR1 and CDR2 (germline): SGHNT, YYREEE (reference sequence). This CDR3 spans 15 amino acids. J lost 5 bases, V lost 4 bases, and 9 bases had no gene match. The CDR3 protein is CASSLDLQGGDTQYF. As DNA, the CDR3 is TGTGCCAGCAGCCTGGATTTACAGGGGGGAGATACGCAGTATTTT.

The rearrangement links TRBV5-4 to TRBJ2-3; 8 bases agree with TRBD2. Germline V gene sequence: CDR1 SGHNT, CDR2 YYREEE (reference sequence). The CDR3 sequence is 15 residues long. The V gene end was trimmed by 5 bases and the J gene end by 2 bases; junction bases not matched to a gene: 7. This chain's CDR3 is CASRLAGRYTDTQYF. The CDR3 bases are TGTGCCAGCAGATTAGCGGGACGATACACAGATACGCAGTATTTT.

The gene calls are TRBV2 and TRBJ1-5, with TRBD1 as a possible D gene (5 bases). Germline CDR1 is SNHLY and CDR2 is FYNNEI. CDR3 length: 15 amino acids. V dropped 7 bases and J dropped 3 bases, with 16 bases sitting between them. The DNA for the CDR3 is TGTGCCAGCAACCTTGGGGGGGGGTCCAATCAGCCCCAGCATTTT. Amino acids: CASNLGGGSNQPQHF. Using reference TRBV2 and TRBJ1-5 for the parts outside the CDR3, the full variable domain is EPEVTQTPSHQVTQMGQEVILRCVPISNHLYFYWYRQILGQKVEFLVSFYNNEISEKSEIFDDQFSVERPDGSNFTLKIRSTKLEDSAMYFCASNLGGGSNQPQHFGDGTRLSIL.

The CDR3 DNA sequence: TGTGCCAGTACGAGACAGCCCTTACCTAGCACAGATACGCAGTATTTT. It translates to CASTRQPLPSTDTQYF. The rearrangement joins TRBV19 to TRBJ2-3, with D tentatively TRBD1 (5 bases). The CDR3 sequence is 16 residues long. The germline gives CDR1 LNHDA, CDR2 SQIVND (reference sequence). V was cut by 7 bases and J by 0 bases, with 17 bases left in between.

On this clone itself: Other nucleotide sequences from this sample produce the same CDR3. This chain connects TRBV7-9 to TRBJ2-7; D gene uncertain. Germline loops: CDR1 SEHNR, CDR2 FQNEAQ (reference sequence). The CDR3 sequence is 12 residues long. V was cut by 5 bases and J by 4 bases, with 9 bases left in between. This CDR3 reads CASSPGGYEQYF. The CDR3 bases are TGTGCCAGCAGCCCGGGTGGGTACGAGCAGTACTTC.

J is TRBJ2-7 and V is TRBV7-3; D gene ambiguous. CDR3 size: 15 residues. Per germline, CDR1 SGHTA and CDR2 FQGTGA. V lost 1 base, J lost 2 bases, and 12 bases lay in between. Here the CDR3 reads CASSLSLGSAYEQYF. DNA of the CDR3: TGTGCCAGCAGCTTAAGTCTTGGATCCGCCTACGAGCAGTACTTC.

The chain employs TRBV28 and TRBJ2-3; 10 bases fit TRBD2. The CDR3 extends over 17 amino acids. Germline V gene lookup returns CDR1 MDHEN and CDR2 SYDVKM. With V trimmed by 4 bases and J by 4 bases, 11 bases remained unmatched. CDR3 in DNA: TGTGCCAGCAGTTCCACAGAACTAGCGGGGACTTCAGATACGCAGTATTTT. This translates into CASSSTELAGTSDTQYF.

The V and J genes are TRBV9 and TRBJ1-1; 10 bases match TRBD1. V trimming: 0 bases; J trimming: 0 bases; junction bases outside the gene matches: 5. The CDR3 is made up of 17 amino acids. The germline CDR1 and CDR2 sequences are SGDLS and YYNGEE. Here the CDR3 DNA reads TGTGCCAGCAGCGTAGGACAGGGGGCGGTTGTGAACACTGAAGCTTTCTTT. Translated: CASSVGQGAVVNTEAFF.

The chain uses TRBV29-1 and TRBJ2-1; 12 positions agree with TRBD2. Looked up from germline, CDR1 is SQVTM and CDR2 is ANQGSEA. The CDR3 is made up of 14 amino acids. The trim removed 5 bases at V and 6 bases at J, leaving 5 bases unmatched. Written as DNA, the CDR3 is TGCAGCGTTCTACTAGCGGGAGGTGCCAATGAGCAGTTCTTC. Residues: CSVLLAGGANEQFF.

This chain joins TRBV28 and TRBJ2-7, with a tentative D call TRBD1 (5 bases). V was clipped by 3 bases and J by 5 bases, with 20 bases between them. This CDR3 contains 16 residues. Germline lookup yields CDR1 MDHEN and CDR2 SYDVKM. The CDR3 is CASSFPLQGGTDEQYF. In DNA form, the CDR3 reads TGTGCCAGCAGTTTCCCCCTCCAGGGTGGAACAGACGAGCAGTACTTC.

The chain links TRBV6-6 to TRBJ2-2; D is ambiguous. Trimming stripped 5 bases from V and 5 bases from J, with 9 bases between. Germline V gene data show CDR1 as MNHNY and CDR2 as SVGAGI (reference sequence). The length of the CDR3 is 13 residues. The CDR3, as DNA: TGTGCCAGCAGTAAAGACCAGACCGGGGAGCTGTTTTTT. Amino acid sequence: CASSKDQTGELFF.

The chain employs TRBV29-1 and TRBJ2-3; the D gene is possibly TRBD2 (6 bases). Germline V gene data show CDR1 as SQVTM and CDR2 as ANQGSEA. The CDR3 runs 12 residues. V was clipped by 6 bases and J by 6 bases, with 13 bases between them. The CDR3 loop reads CSVGTLPDTQYF. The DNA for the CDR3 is TGCAGCGTAGGGACTCTCCCGGATACGCAGTATTTT.

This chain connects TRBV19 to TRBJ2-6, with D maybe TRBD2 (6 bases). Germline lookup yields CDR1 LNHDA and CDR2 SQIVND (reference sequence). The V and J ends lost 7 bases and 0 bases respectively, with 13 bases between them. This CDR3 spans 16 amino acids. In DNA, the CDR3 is TGTGCCAGTACGGAGGGAAGTATCTCTGGGGCCAACGTCCTGACTTTC. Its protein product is CASTEGSISGANVLTF.

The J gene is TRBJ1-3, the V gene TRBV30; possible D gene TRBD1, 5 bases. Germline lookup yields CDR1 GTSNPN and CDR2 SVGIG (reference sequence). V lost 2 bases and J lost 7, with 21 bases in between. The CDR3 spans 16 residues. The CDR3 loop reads CAWSPIGHGLGNTIYF. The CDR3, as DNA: TGTGCCTGGAGTCCGATCGGACACGGCTTAGGGAACACCATATATTTT.

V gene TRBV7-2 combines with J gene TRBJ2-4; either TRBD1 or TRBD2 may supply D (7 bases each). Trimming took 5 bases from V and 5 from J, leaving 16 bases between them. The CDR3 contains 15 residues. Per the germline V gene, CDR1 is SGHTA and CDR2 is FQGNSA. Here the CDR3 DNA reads TGTGCCAGCAGCATCCAATCAGGGGGGGAAAACATTCAGTACTTC. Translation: CASSIQSGGENIQYF.

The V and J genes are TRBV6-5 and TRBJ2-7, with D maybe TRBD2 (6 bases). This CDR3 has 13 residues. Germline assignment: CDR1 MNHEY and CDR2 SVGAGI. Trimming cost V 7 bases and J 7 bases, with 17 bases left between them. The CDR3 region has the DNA TGTGCCAGCAACCGGAGGGGAAGATTAGAGCAGTACTTC. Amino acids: CASNRRGRLEQYF.

CDR3 residues: CASSVEGRAHEQYF. The CDR3 DNA sequence: TGTGCCAGCAGCGTAGAGGGTCGGGCTCACGAGCAGTACTTC. The chain couples TRBV9 to TRBJ2-7; the D is unclear. V lost 0 bases to trimming and J lost 5 bases, with 12 bases between them. Germline loops: CDR1 SGDLS, CDR2 YYNGEE. This CDR3 has 14 amino acids.

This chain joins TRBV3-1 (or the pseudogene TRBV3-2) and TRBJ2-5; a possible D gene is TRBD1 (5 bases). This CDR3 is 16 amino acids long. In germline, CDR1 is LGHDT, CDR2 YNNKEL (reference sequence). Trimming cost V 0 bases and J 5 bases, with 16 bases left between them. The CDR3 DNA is TGTGCCAGCAGCCAAGATCAGGGTGCGGTAGGGGAGACCCAGTACTTC. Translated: CASSQDQGAVGETQYF.

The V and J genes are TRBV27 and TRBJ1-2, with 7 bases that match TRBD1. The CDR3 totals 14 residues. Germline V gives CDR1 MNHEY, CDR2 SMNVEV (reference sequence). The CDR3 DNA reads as TGTGCGACGTCCCGGGACAGTGCGTTTCTCGGCTACACCTTC. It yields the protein CATSRDSAFLGYTF.